This entry lists 2 T cell receptor beta chains sequenced from one sample in a study of blood T cell repertoires in COVID-19. Data came from immunoSEQ multiplex PCR; TCRdb stores just in-frame clones and leaves some out. The sample gives some 150,000 clones, approximately 86% of which show up once; roughly 1.3% is in the top ten. Sequencing was carried out using peripheral blood. These TCRs come from a man aged 60 to 69 who had recovered from COVID-19.

A few counts support this clone. This chain links TRBV7-9 with TRBJ2-7; the D gene is possibly TRBD1 (5 bases). Trimming cost V 6 bases and J 3 bases, with 18 bases left between them. The germline V gene encodes CDR1 SEHNR and CDR2 FQNEAQ (reference sequence). CDR3 length equals 15 residues. The CDR3 nucleotides read TGTGCCAGCAGTTATGATAGGGCTAGGGGCTACGAGCAGTACTTC. Its protein product is CASSYDRARGYEQYF.

About this clone itself: No DNA is shown, since the ends of the CDR3 on it are uncertain; the CDR3 is the one TCRdb lists. V and J are TRBV6-5 and TRBJ2-5; TRBD1, the D gene given by the table, was not confirmed from the DNA. From germline, CDR1 is MNHEY and CDR2 SVGAGI. The CDR3 comprises 15 residues, both ends counted. CDR3 amino acids: CASILGTVSKETQYF.